Each of the 23 T cell receptor beta chains below was sequenced from the same sample in a study of blood T cell repertoires in COVID-19. Some clones are missing from TCRdb's copy, which holds only in-frame ones; the method was immunoSEQ multiplex PCR. Among hundreds of thousands of clones listed, 70% to 90% were seen once. The specimen was PBMCs or T cells enriched from blood (not recorded which). These receptors came from a woman aged 45-65 years who had recovered from COVID-19.

The chain employs TRBV5-1 and TRBJ2-2; TRBD2 agrees at 8 bases. CDR1 and CDR2 from the germline V gene are SGHRS and YFSETQ. Losses at the gene ends were 4 bases for V and 2 bases for J; bases not matched to a gene: 10. This CDR3 comprises 17 residues. CDR3 sequence reads: CASSPNGGGLNTGELFF. CDR3 nucleotide sequence: TGCGCCAGCAGCCCTAACGGGGGGGGTTTAAACACCGGGGAGCTGTTTTTT.

The chain links TRBV11-2 to TRBJ1-4, with 7 bases fitting TRBD1. The CDR3 extends over 15 amino acids. Losses at the gene ends were 4 bases for V and 4 bases for J; bases not matched to a gene: 6. CDR1 and CDR2 from the germline V gene are SGHAT and FQNNGV. This chain's CDR3 is CASSWGQSINEKLFF. In DNA form, the CDR3 reads TGTGCCAGCAGCTGGGGACAGAGTATTAATGAAAAACTGTTTTTT.

V is TRBV15 and J is TRBJ1-5; no reliable D call. Trimming stripped 0 bases from V and 7 bases from J, with 7 bases between. CDR1 and CDR2 (germline): LNHNV, YYDKDF (reference sequence). The CDR3 consists of 13 residues. This chain's CDR3 is CATSRDLIQPQHF. The DNA of the CDR3 is TGTGCCACCAGCAGAGATCTTATACAGCCCCAGCATTTT.

This clone was counted once. The chain carries TRBV5-5 and TRBJ1-2; TRBD1 agrees at 10 bases. Unmatched junction bases numbered 7, after V lost 3 bases and J lost 8 bases. This CDR3 region has 14 residues. Germline V gives CDR1 SGHKS, CDR2 YYEKEE (reference sequence). CDR3 amino acids: CASSSGQGIWGYTF. The CDR3 nucleotides read TGTGCCAGCAGCTCGGGACAGGGGATTTGGGGCTACACCTTC.

The chain employs TRBV29-1 and TRBJ1-2, with 9 bases lining up with TRBD1. The CDR3 runs to 11 residues. V shed 6 bases and J 8 bases; nucleotides not matched to a gene: 4. Looked up from germline, CDR1 is SQVTM and CDR2 is ANQGSEA. CDR3 coding DNA: TGCAGCGTCTACAGGGGGCTCGGCTACACCTTC. Amino acids: CSVYRGLGYTF.

This CDR3 is CASSVQGSTGELFF. CDR3 in DNA: TGTGCCAGCAGCGTGCAGGGGAGCACCGGGGAGCTGTTTTTT. The V gene is TRBV5-6, the J gene TRBJ2-2; tentatively, D is TRBD1 (6 bases). The CDR3 is made up of 14 amino acids. Trimming removed 4 bases at V and 4 bases at J, with 11 bases between. The germline V gene has CDR1 SGHDT and CDR2 YYEEEE.

The CDR3 sequence: CASSGRSPRRETQYF. In DNA form, the CDR3 reads TGTGCCAGCAGTGGGAGGAGCCCAAGGAGAGAGACCCAGTACTTC. The rearrangement links TRBV2 to TRBJ2-5, with a tentative D call TRBD2 (5 bases). Deletions cut 4 bases from V and 4 bases from J, with 16 bases between. The CDR3 runs to 15 residues. Germline V gene data show CDR1 as SNHLY and CDR2 as FYNNEI. Full variable domain (outside the CDR3, taken from reference TRBV2 and TRBJ2-5): EPEVTQTPSHQVTQMGQEVILRCVPISNHLYFYWYRQILGQKVEFLVSFYNNEISEKSEIFDDQFSVERPDGSNFTLKIRSTKLEDSAMYFCASSGRSPRRETQYFGPGTRLLVL.

In its sample, this clone was seen once. This chain connects TRBV4-3 to TRBJ2-5, with a possible D match to TRBD2 (6 bases). The CDR3 extends over 15 amino acids. Trimming cost V 0 bases and J 5 bases, with 13 bases left between them. Germline V lookup: CDR1 LGHNA, CDR2 YSLEER. CDR3 DNA: TGCGCCAGCAGCCAAGAGGAGGGTTCGAGGGAGACCCAGTACTTC. Translated, it gives CASSQEEGSRETQYF.

The genes are TRBV19 and TRBJ1-1; 7 bases map to TRBD1. The ends lost 4 bases at V and 8 bases at J; junction bases unmatched: 4. Germline CDR1 LNHDA, CDR2 SQIVND (reference sequence). The CDR3 contains 12 residues. CDR3 sequence reads: CASSKYRGEAFF. For the CDR3, the DNA is TGTGCCAGTAGTAAATACAGGGGAGAAGCTTTCTTT.

The rearrangement joins TRBV6-5 to TRBJ2-7; the match to TRBD2 covers 8 bases. Germline V lookup: CDR1 MNHEY, CDR2 SVGAGI. Trimming removed 7 bases from V and 1 base from J; junction bases left unmatched: 6. This CDR3 spans 14 amino acids. The CDR3 bases are TGTGCCAGCAAACGGGAGGGCCTTTCCTACGAGCAGTACTTC. This gives the protein CASKREGLSYEQYF.

The V gene is TRBV18, the J gene TRBJ2-1; 9 bases agree with TRBD2. This CDR3 has 15 residues. Germline V gives CDR1 KGHSH, CDR2 LQKENI. After removal of 5 bases from V and 8 bases from J, the junction contained 10 bases not matched to a gene. The CDR3: CASSFFSGSNDEQFF. CDR3 coding DNA: TGTGCCAGCTCATTCTTTAGCGGGAGTAACGATGAGCAGTTCTTC.

This clone was detected only once. The V and J genes are TRBV11-2 and TRBJ2-7, with D possibly matching TRBD2 (5 bases). Germline loops: CDR1 SGHAT, CDR2 FQNNGV. V was pared by 5 bases and J by 0 bases, with 20 bases between. The CDR3 contains 17 residues. CDR3 bases: TGTGCCAGCAGCGAATTACCCCGGAGGCAAAGCTCCTACGAGCAGTACTTC. It is translated as CASSELPRRQSSYEQYF.

The J gene is TRBJ2-1, the V gene TRBV19; D remains unclear. This CDR3 has 14 residues. CDR1 is LNHDA and CDR2 is SQIVND in the germline V gene (reference sequence). Trimming took off 3 bases at V and 7 bases at J, with 13 bases between the two ends. The CDR3 protein is CASSIRQVINEQFF. The CDR3 DNA follows: TGTGCCAGTAGTATTCGGCAGGTAATAAATGAGCAGTTCTTC.

The chain links TRBV29-1 to TRBJ1-4; D remains ambiguous. Trimming took off 4 bases at V and 3 bases at J, with 12 bases between the two ends. This CDR3 has 14 amino acids. The germline CDR1 and CDR2 sequences are SQVTM and ANQGSEA. Here the CDR3 reads CSVGKEPANEKLFF. The DNA for the CDR3 is TGCAGCGTTGGTAAAGAGCCTGCTAATGAAAAACTGTTTTTT.

The rearrangement joins TRBV11-2 to TRBJ2-5; tentative D call: TRBD2 (6 bases). Germline CDR1 SGHAT, CDR2 FQNNGV. This CDR3 region has 14 residues. V was clipped by 4 bases and J by 5 bases, with 14 bases between them. The CDR3 sequence is CASSSPGLLETQYF. DNA of the CDR3: TGTGCCAGCAGCTCCCCGGGACTTTTGGAGACCCAGTACTTC.

V usage is TRBV18 and J usage is TRBJ1-2; 7 nucleotides line up with TRBD1. This CDR3 comprises 14 residues. The V and J ends lost 4 bases and 7 bases, in that order; junction bases with no gene match: 9. Germline CDR1 reads KGHSH; CDR2 reads LQKENI. CDR3 loop: CASSRLGTASGYTF. The CDR3 region has the DNA TGTGCCAGCTCACGACTGGGGACAGCTTCTGGCTACACCTTC.

The rearrangement links TRBV24-1 to TRBJ2-5; maybe TRBD1 (6 bases). Germline assignment: CDR1 KGHDR and CDR2 SFDVKD. The CDR3 covers 18 residues. Trimming left V 12 bases short and J 9 bases short, with 37 bases between. The CDR3, as DNA: TGTGCCCACCACACTTTTTTAGGCTACAGGGACCTCAAGTTGCCCCAGTACTTC. Residues: CAHHTFLGYRDLKLPQYF.

This chain uses TRBV10-1 with TRBJ2-7; D unclear. The CDR3 extends over 14 amino acids. Germline V gives CDR1 WNHNN, CDR2 SYGVQD (reference sequence). V was shortened by 8 bases and J by 3 bases, with 17 bases between the two germline ends. The CDR3 region is CASFDSGLSYEQYF. In DNA, the CDR3 is TGCGCCAGCTTCGACTCGGGTTTAAGCTACGAGCAGTACTTC.

The rearrangement joins TRBV6-5 to TRBJ1-6, with 7 nucleotides matching TRBD1. The V gene's germline CDR1 is MNHEY and CDR2 SVGAGI. J gave up 10 bases and V 5 bases, and 5 bases lay outside the gene matches. This CDR3 region has 13 residues. The CDR3 spells CASSRDRASPLHF. Written as DNA, the CDR3 is TGTGCCAGCAGTCGCGACAGGGCCTCACCCCTCCACTTT.

The chain links TRBV7-2 to TRBJ1-3; maybe TRBD1 (5 bases). V was shortened by 2 bases and J by 2 bases, with 10 bases between the two germline ends. Germline CDR1 is SGHTA and CDR2 is FQGNSA. This CDR3 is built from 15 residues. For the CDR3, the DNA is TGTGCCAGCAGCTTATTAGGAGGGGCTGGAAACACCATATATTTT. Encoded protein: CASSLLGGAGNTIYF. The full variable domain, in which reference TRBV7-2 and TRBJ1-3 provide the parts outside the CDR3, is GAGVSQSPSNKVTEKGKDVELRCDPISGHTALYWYRQSLGQGLEFLIYFQGNSAPDKSGLPSDRFSAERTGGSVSTLTIQRTQQEDSAVYLCASSLLGGAGNTIYFGEGSWLTVV.

This chain links TRBV30 with TRBJ1-4; D unclear. The CDR3 spans 15 residues. V lost 1 base and J lost 3, with 12 bases in between. CDR1 is GTSNPN and CDR2 is SVGIG in the germline V gene (reference sequence). As DNA, the CDR3 is TGTGCCTGGAGTGGAAAACATGCCCCTAATGAAAAACTGTTTTTT. It codes for CAWSGKHAPNEKLFF.

The chain combines TRBV27 with TRBJ2-3, with 8 bases matching TRBD1. Germline V gene sequence: CDR1 MNHEY, CDR2 SMNVEV (reference sequence). This CDR3 region has 15 residues. V dropped 5 bases and J dropped 5; count of bases not matched to a gene: 9. In DNA form, the CDR3 reads TGTGCCAGCAGTCGCAGGACAGGGTTGGTAGATACGCAGTATTTT. It translates to CASSRRTGLVDTQYF.

This chain connects TRBV15 to TRBJ1-2; no clear D gene. Germline CDR1 and CDR2: LNHNV and YYDKDF (reference sequence). The CDR3 is 15 residues long. Trimming took off 0 bases at V and 3 bases at J, with 11 bases between the two ends. The DNA of the CDR3 is TGTGCCACCAGCAGAGATGGCAGTAGCCACTATGGCTACACCTTC. Protein product: CATSRDGSSHYGYTF.